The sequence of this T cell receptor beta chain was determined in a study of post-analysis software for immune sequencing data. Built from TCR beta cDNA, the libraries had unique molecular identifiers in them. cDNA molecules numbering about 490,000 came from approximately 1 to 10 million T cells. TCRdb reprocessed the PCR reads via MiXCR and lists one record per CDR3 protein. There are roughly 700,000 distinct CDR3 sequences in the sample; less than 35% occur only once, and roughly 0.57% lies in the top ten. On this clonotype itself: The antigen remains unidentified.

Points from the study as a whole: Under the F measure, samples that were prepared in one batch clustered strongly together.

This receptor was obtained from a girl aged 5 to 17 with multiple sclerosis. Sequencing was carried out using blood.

This CDR3 reads CAISEPSGRAGSYNEQFF. CDR3 nucleotide sequence: TGTGCCATCAGTGAGCCATCTGGTAGAGCGGGGAGTTACAATGAGCAGTTCTTC. The chain joins TRBV10-3 to TRBJ2-1; the match to TRBD2 covers 7 bases. V gave up 2 bases and J gave up 4 bases; unmatched junction bases: 14. This CDR3 contains 18 residues. CDR1 is ENHRY, CDR2 SYGVKD, per germline.